This T cell receptor beta chain is drawn from a study of coeliac disease. Study-wide background: High-resolution HLA typing was lacking; TRBV7-2 bias was queried instead. Findings and caveats of the study: TRB repertoires were largely private, with most amino acid sequences found in only one sample. Unbiased detection of gliadin-specific T cells was judged not feasible with this approach.

Comment on this clone: Its antigen is not identified.

Cells were frozen in aliquots of 500,000, and one aliquot per fraction was sequenced. The CDR3 runs to 16 residues. In germline, CDR1 is SGHDT, CDR2 YYEEEE. The V and J ends lost 5 bases and 5 bases respectively, with 22 bases between them. Libraries were prepared by immunoSEQ multiplex PCR; TCRdb keeps only in-frame clonotypes and omits some of them. The table has under 5,500 clones, approximately 54% seen once. This TCR derives from a human donor with active celiac disease. The J gene is TRBJ1-2, the V gene TRBV5-6, with no clear D. Sequenced sample: intraepithelial lymphocytes from the gut. CDR3: CASRPHCFLRKYGYTF. CDR3 DNA: TGTGCCAGCAGACCTCATTGCTTCCTCAGGAAGTATGGCTACACCTTC.